The 29 T cell receptor beta chains given below trace back to one sample, sequenced in a study of T cell changes during pregnancy in multiple sclerosis. The repertoire was sequenced with immunoSEQ multiplex PCR; TCRdb's copy has only in-frame clones and lacks some. The data show tens of thousands of clones, 80% to 95% seen once. This material consisted of peripheral blood, taken in the first trimester of pregnancy. These receptor sequences come from a female donor with multiple sclerosis, enrolled in a pregnancy study.

In DNA form, the CDR3 reads TGCAGCGTTGAAGGTCGGGGCGGGACAGGGGCCAGCGAGCAGTACTTC. Translation gives CSVEGRGGTGASEQYF. The V call is TRBV29-1, the J call TRBJ2-7, with 10 nucleotides matching TRBD1. The junction had 12 bases not matched to a gene; V was cut back by 1 base and J by 6 bases. CDR3 length: 16 amino acids. The germline CDR1 and CDR2 sequences are SQVTM and ANQGSEA.

V and J are TRBV7-9 and TRBJ2-3; 9 bases are a match to TRBD2. The CDR3 covers 17 residues. Germline-derived CDR1 and CDR2 are SEHNR and FQNEAQ (reference sequence). The junction had 11 bases not matched to a gene; V was cut back by 4 bases and J by 3 bases. The CDR3 sequence: CASSSQARGRVTDTQYF. The CDR3 DNA reads TGTGCCAGCAGCTCACAAGCCCGCGGGAGGGTGACAGATACGCAGTATTTT.

The chain employs TRBV18 and TRBJ2-7; D call uncertain. Germline CDR1 is KGHSH and CDR2 is LQKENI. Trimming removed 2 bases at V and 2 bases at J, with 13 bases between. The CDR3 contains 15 residues. CDR3 sequence (DNA): TGTGCCAGCTCACCAAGAAGGCTGGGCACCTACGAGCAGTACTTC. It is translated as CASSPRRLGTYEQYF. Full variable domain (rest looked up from reference TRBV18 and TRBJ2-7): NAGVMQNPRHLVRRRGQEARLRCSPMKGHSHVYWYRQLPEEGLKFMVYLQKENIIDESGMPKERFSAEFPKEGPSILRIQQVVRGDSAAYFCASSPRRLGTYEQYFGPGTRLTVT.

This chain links TRBV2 with TRBJ2-1; D is ambiguous. This CDR3 comprises 14 residues. Germline CDR1 SNHLY, CDR2 FYNNEI. V dropped 3 bases and J dropped 0 bases, with 6 bases sitting between them. CDR3 DNA sequence: TGTGCCAGCAGTGACCCCAACTCCTACAATGAGCAGTTCTTC. It translates to CASSDPNSYNEQFF.

V gene TRBV7-3 combines with J gene TRBJ2-1; the D gene is possibly TRBD1 (6 bases). V was clipped by 5 bases and J by 3 bases, with 14 bases between them. From germline, CDR1 is SGHTA and CDR2 FQGTGA. There are 15 residues in the CDR3. The CDR3 sequence is CASSLLADSYNEQFF. DNA of the CDR3: TGTGCCAGCAGCCTTCTCGCGGACAGCTACAATGAGCAGTTCTTC.

The chain employs TRBV28 and TRBJ2-1, with D possibly TRBD1 on 5 matching bases. This CDR3 is 14 amino acids long. V was trimmed by 7 bases and J by 0 bases, leaving 10 bases between them. CDR1 is MDHEN and CDR2 is SYDVKM in the germline V gene. The chain's CDR3 is CASTSRVSYNEQFF. CDR3 nucleotide sequence: TGTGCCAGCACCTCCAGGGTCTCCTACAATGAGCAGTTCTTC.

The chain is built from TRBV5-1 and TRBJ1-1; perhaps TRBD1 as D (5 bases). The CDR3 is 15 residues long. Germline V gives CDR1 SGHRS, CDR2 YFSETQ. V was cut by 0 bases and J by 8 bases, with 17 bases left in between. The CDR3: CASSLEPGQPREAFF. The CDR3 nucleotides read TGCGCCAGCAGCTTGGAACCAGGGCAACCCCGGGAAGCTTTCTTT.

The chain combines TRBV29-1 with TRBJ1-4, with D possibly TRBD1 on 5 matching bases. This CDR3 comprises 15 residues. Deletions cut 4 bases from V and 7 bases from J, with 19 bases between. Germline assignment: CDR1 SQVTM and CDR2 ANQGSEA. In DNA, the CDR3 is TGCAGCGTTGGCCCCCGGGGGTCAGGTACTGAAAAACTGTTTTTT. Amino acids: CSVGPRGSGTEKLFF.

V is TRBV6-1 and J is TRBJ1-2; no clear D. Per germline, CDR1 MNHNS and CDR2 SASEGT. The CDR3 spans 12 residues. V was cut by 8 bases and J by 4 bases, with 11 bases left in between. The CDR3 DNA sequence: TGTGCCAGCCGGGGTGTGGGCTATGGCTACACCTTC. Residues: CASRGVGYGYTF.

The V and J genes are TRBV2 and TRBJ2-1; 7 nucleotides match TRBD2. V dropped 1 base and J dropped 9; count of bases not matched to a gene: 15. The CDR3 spans 17 residues. Germline V gene sequence: CDR1 SNHLY, CDR2 FYNNEI. CDR3 sequence: CASSEVTLRGLVIEQFF. In DNA, the CDR3 is TGTGCCAGCAGTGAAGTTACCCTGCGTGGACTAGTTATTGAGCAGTTCTTC. The variable domain in full, completed from reference TRBV2 and TRBJ2-1, reads EPEVTQTPSHQVTQMGQEVILRCVPISNHLYFYWYRQILGQKVEFLVSFYNNEISEKSEIFDDQFSVERPDGSNFTLKIRSTKLEDSAMYFCASSEVTLRGLVIEQFFGPGTRLTVL.

CDR3 in DNA: TGCGCCAGCAGCCAAGAGGCACCACCCATCGCCGGGGAGCTGTTTTTT. Amino acids: CASSQEAPPIAGELFF. The chain has TRBV4-1 and TRBJ2-2; D unclear. Germline CDR1 and CDR2: MGHRA and YSYEKL. This CDR3 is 16 amino acids long. Trimming took off 0 bases at V and 6 bases at J, with 14 bases between the two ends.

The chain has TRBV11-2 and TRBJ2-3; D remains ambiguous. Per the germline V gene, CDR1 is SGHAT and CDR2 is FQNNGV. V dropped 6 bases and J dropped 2 bases, with 9 bases sitting between them. The CDR3 totals 13 residues. CDR3 in DNA: TGTGCCAGCAGTACTTGGTCCACAGATACGCAGTATTTT. This sequence encodes CASSTWSTDTQYF.

The chain has TRBV10-1 and TRBJ1-1; tentative D call: TRBD1 (6 bases). This CDR3 is 14 amino acids long. Trimming pared 8 bases from V and 1 base from J, leaving 14 bases between. CDR1 and CDR2 from the germline V gene are WNHNN and SYGVQD (reference sequence). The CDR3 protein is CASGKGVPNTEAFF. The CDR3 nucleotides read TGCGCCAGCGGGAAGGGGGTCCCGAACACTGAAGCTTTCTTT.

This clone was seen once. V usage is TRBV27 and J usage is TRBJ2-2; D is uncertain. Germline CDR1 MNHEY, CDR2 SMNVEV (reference sequence). The CDR3 totals 14 residues. Trimming took 10 bases from V and 5 from J, leaving 17 bases between them. The CDR3 nucleotides read TGTGCCACCCCTCGAGTGAAAAAGACCGGGGAGCTGTTTTTT. Its translation: CATPRVKKTGELFF.

The rearrangement uses TRBV5-5 and TRBJ2-7; D gene uncertain. CDR3 length equals 12 residues. V shed 3 bases and J shed 0 bases, with 4 bases lying between them. Per the germline V gene, CDR1 is SGHKS and CDR2 is YYEKEE (reference sequence). The CDR3 reads CASSWSSYEQYF. In DNA, the CDR3 is TGTGCCAGCAGCTGGAGCTCCTACGAGCAGTACTTC.

V is TRBV7-9 and J is TRBJ1-4, with 7 positions matching TRBD1. Germline CDR1 and CDR2: SEHNR and FQNEAQ (reference sequence). The CDR3 sequence is 15 residues long. Unmatched junction bases numbered 10, after V lost 4 bases and J lost 8 bases. The CDR3 spells CASSSHRGIGEKLFF. CDR3 DNA: TGTGCCAGCAGCTCCCACAGGGGAATCGGGGAAAAACTGTTTTTT.

The chain carries TRBV5-4 and TRBJ2-7; TRBD2 is a possible D gene (6 bases). Trimming pared 3 bases from V and 3 bases from J, leaving 13 bases between. The CDR3 has 14 residues. Germline loops: CDR1 SGHNT, CDR2 YYREEE (reference sequence). Here the CDR3 DNA reads TGTGCCAGCAGCTCTAAGGGAGGAATCTACGAGCAGTACTTC. Translation gives CASSSKGGIYEQYF.

This clone was seen a single time. The gene calls are TRBV7-9 and TRBJ2-7; 8 bases map to TRBD1. The germline gives CDR1 SEHNR, CDR2 FQNEAQ (reference sequence). The CDR3 extends over 15 amino acids. The V and J ends lost 1 base and 1 base, in that order; junction bases with no gene match: 3. This CDR3 reads CASSLDRQGSYEQYF. The CDR3 coding sequence is TGTGCCAGCAGCTTAGACAGACAGGGGTCCTACGAGCAGTACTTC.

The rearrangement uses TRBV5-1 and TRBJ2-5; TRBD1 matches at 7 bases. The CDR3 has 15 amino acids. Germline CDR1 is SGHRS and CDR2 is YFSETQ. V was pared by 4 bases and J by 1 base, with 7 bases of the junction left unmatched. The CDR3 coding sequence is TGCGCCAGCAGCGTCAACAGGGGTCTCCAAGAGACCCAGTACTTC. Residues: CASSVNRGLQETQYF.

The chain links TRBV18 to TRBJ2-5; 7 nucleotides agree with TRBD2. The CDR3 is 15 amino acids. The germline V gene encodes CDR1 KGHSH and CDR2 LQKENI. V gave up 3 bases and J gave up 0 bases; unmatched junction bases: 4. This CDR3 reads CASSPGRGYQETQYF. The CDR3 DNA is TGTGCCAGCTCACCGGGGCGGGGGTACCAAGAGACCCAGTACTTC.

J is TRBJ2-7 and V is TRBV18; D perhaps matches TRBD1 (6 bases). V lost 5 bases, J lost 3 bases, and 14 bases lay in between. In germline, CDR1 is KGHSH, CDR2 LQKENI. The CDR3 is made up of 14 amino acids. The CDR3 DNA is TGTGCCAGCTCAGACAGGACCACAGGCTACGAGCAGTACTTC. This translates into CASSDRTTGYEQYF.

The chain couples TRBV28 to TRBJ1-1, with 10 bases aligning to TRBD1. The CDR3 consists of 16 residues. The V and J ends lost 10 bases and 0 bases, in that order; junction bases with no gene match: 11. Per the germline V gene, CDR1 is MDHEN and CDR2 is SYDVKM. CDR3 in DNA: TGTGCCATCTCTGGGACAGGGGTTCCGGTGAACACTGAAGCTTTCTTT. It codes for CAISGTGVPVNTEAFF.

The chain recombines TRBV29-1 with TRBJ2-7; 12 bases are shared with TRBD2. In germline, CDR1 is SQVTM, CDR2 ANQGSEA. The CDR3 runs to 14 residues. Losses at the gene ends were 3 bases for V and 5 bases for J; bases not matched to a gene: 5. CDR3 sequence reads: CSVDPSGRGDEQYF. CDR3 DNA: TGCAGCGTTGACCCTAGCGGGAGGGGCGACGAGCAGTACTTC.

This clone was seen a single time. This chain joins TRBV18 and TRBJ1-1; D is perhaps TRBD1 (5 bases). This CDR3 comprises 15 residues. Deletions cut 4 bases from V and 4 bases from J, with 16 bases between. Germline V lookup: CDR1 KGHSH, CDR2 LQKENI. This chain's CDR3 is CASSLQRGPGTEAFF. The CDR3 DNA is TGTGCCAGCTCACTCCAAAGGGGTCCAGGCACTGAAGCTTTCTTT.

The J gene is TRBJ2-6, the V gene TRBV6-6; 8 positions match TRBD2. The CDR3 contains 16 residues. V lost 6 bases to trimming and J lost 0 bases; unmatched junction nucleotides: 4. In germline, CDR1 is MNHNY, CDR2 SVGAGI (reference sequence). The DNA of the CDR3 is TGTGCCAGCAGCCCCAGCGGGAGCTCTGGGGCCAACGTCCTGACTTTC. Protein product: CASSPSGSSGANVLTF.

The chain uses TRBV5-4 and TRBJ2-3; TRBD2 aligns across 8 bases. Germline values: CDR1 SGHNT, CDR2 YYREEE (reference sequence). The CDR3 sequence is 16 residues long. With 2 bases clipped from V and 9 bases from J, the junction kept 14 bases outside the gene matches. The CDR3 sequence: CASSFLSGGGGDTQYF. CDR3 bases: TGTGCCAGCAGCTTTCTATCGGGGGGGGGAGGAGACACGCAGTATTTT.

The V and J genes are TRBV5-1 and TRBJ2-7; 7 bases align to TRBD1. Per the germline V gene, CDR1 is SGHRS and CDR2 is YFSETQ. This CDR3 spans 14 amino acids. V dropped 5 bases and J dropped 2; count of bases not matched to a gene: 7. CDR3 in DNA: TGCGCCAGCAGAGGGGGCCTAGCCCCCTACGAGCAGTACTTC. Amino acids: CASRGGLAPYEQYF.

This clone was detected only a few times. The gene calls are TRBV19 and TRBJ1-1; 8 bases align to TRBD1. CDR1 is LNHDA and CDR2 is SQIVND in the germline V gene (reference sequence). Trimming at V came to 6 bases and at J to 3 bases, leaving 3 bases not matched to a gene. This CDR3 has 13 amino acids. The CDR3 is CASRGQGYTEAFF. The CDR3 DNA reads as TGTGCCAGTAGAGGACAGGGCTACACTGAAGCTTTCTTT.

The genes are TRBV2 and TRBJ2-6; D is uncertain. The CDR3 is 15 amino acids. Trimming left V 7 bases short and J 0 bases short, with 10 bases between. The germline V gene encodes CDR1 SNHLY and CDR2 FYNNEI. The CDR3 DNA reads TGTGCCAGCACCACCGGCGGCTCTGGGGCCAACGTCCTGACTTTC. Protein product: CASTTGGSGANVLTF.